Listed here is a single T cell receptor (beta chain). The antigen remains unidentified. This specimen belongs to a study of beta chain features in type 1 diabetes. The study, taken as a whole, reports: Type 1 diabetes patients showed a moderate but significant shortening of TCRB CDR3s in all four CD4+ subsets.

The CDR3 spans 14 residues. Trimming pared 5 bases from V and 5 bases from J, leaving 15 bases between. The germline gives CDR1 SGHTA, CDR2 FQGNSA. The authors reverse transcribed all of the isolated RNA, so sequencing captured expressed TCRB transcripts. Some clones are missing from TCRdb's copy, which holds only in-frame ones; the method was immunoSEQ multiplex PCR. The profile shows approximately 60,000 clones, around half of them singletons. Specimen: Tregs from blood. The genes are TRBV7-2 and TRBJ2-5; D is undetermined. This sequence was found in a middle-aged woman with type 1 diabetes. The chain's CDR3 is CASSQQAATETQYF. The CDR3 nucleotides read TGTGCCAGCAGCCAGCAGGCTGCTACGGAGACCCAGTACTTC.